This T cell receptor beta chain was captured in a study of PD-1 blockade in classical Hodgkin lymphoma. Notes on the study in general: Exclusion was applied to patients who started nivolumab under 1 year after ASCT.

Generated by immunoSEQ multiplex PCR, the TCRdb table keeps only in-frame clones and is missing some. This table holds tens of thousands of clones, 76% found once. To note about this clone: Its antigen remains unidentified. The sample contains more than one DNA sequence encoding this CDR3.

The germline V gene encodes CDR1 SGHRS and CDR2 YFSETQ. The CDR3 runs 16 residues. Losses at the gene ends were 0 bases for V and 2 bases for J; bases not matched to a gene: 1. Each and every patient relapsed after autologous stem cell transplantation, and patients got differing brentuximab vedotin exposure. The V call is TRBV5-1, the J call TRBJ2-5; 13 bases agree with TRBD2. The receptor was isolated from a human donor with classical Hodgkin lymphoma. This specimen consisted of peripheral blood mononuclear cells (PBMCs), obtained at baseline. CDR3 loop: CASSLGLAGGQETQYF. CDR3 sequence (DNA): TGCGCCAGCAGCTTGGGACTAGCGGGAGGTCAAGAGACCCAGTACTTC.